These T cell receptor beta chains were read from a single sample in a study of a mutant IDH1 vaccine in newly diagnosed glioma. No antigens are known for them. The repertoire was sequenced with immunoSEQ multiplex PCR; TCRdb's copy has only in-frame clones and lacks some. This table has approximately 34,000 clones, over 85% appearing once. Source: PBMCs, taken from a glioma patient whose treatment included an IDH1 peptide vaccine. The receptor set was obtained from a man in his forties or fifties with glioma. Each CDR3 is given with its conserved first and last residue. Each record gives: V gene, clone size, J gene, D gene, CDR3 DNA, CDR3 protein. The D gene is left open where the match is weak. Rows may omit the clone size; those that give it use once, few, many or a size class.

>TRBV7-9|.|TRBJ1-5|.
TGTGCCAGCAGCTGGGCTCCCGATCAGCCCCAGCATTTT
CASSWAPDQPQHF
>TRBV19|.|TRBJ2-3|.
TGTGCCAGTAGTATAACGCAGAGCACAGATACGCAGTATTTT
CASSITQSTDTQYF
>TRBV18|.|TRBJ1-1|TRBD1
TGTGCCAGCACACCGGACAGGAGAAACACTGAAGCTTTCTTT
CASTPDRRNTEAFF
>TRBV5-4|.|TRBJ1-1|.
TGTGCCAGCAGCTTGAATTGGGGGGGTACTGAAGCTTTCTTT
CASSLNWGGTEAFF
>TRBV11-2|.|TRBJ2-7|.
TGTGCCAGCGAGGGAGACTCTTACGAGCAGTACTTC
CASEGDSYEQYF
>TRBV28|.|TRBJ1-2|.
TGTGCCAGCAGCCTTGCCAGCTATGGCTACACCTTC
CASSLASYGYTF
>TRBV15|.|TRBJ1-5|.
TGTGCCACCAGCAGAGGGGAAGCTCCTCAGCCCCAGCATTTT
CATSRGEAPQPQHF
>TRBV7-2|.|TRBJ2-7|TRBD2
TGTGCCAGCAGCTTAGAGGGGACTAGCGGTACCTACGAGCAGTACTTC
CASSLEGTSGTYEQYF
>TRBV6-1|.|TRBJ1-1|.
TGTGCCAGCAGTGTGACAGGTATGAACACTGAAGCTTTCTTT
CASSVTGMNTEAFF
>TRBV11-3|.|TRBJ2-5|TRBD2
TGTGCCAGCAGCCCCGGACTAGCGGGAGGGCAGGAGACCCAGTACTTC
CASSPGLAGGQETQYF
>TRBV5-1|.|TRBJ2-1|.
TGCGCCAGCAGCTTTGAGGGCCTAAGCTACAATGAGCAGTTCTTC
CASSFEGLSYNEQFF
>TRBV5-1|.|TRBJ1-1|TRBD1
TGCGCCAGCAGCTTGGGGGGACAGGGAGGGAGCACTGAAGCTTTCTTT
CASSLGGQGGSTEAFF
>TRBV9|.|TRBJ1-1|.
TGTGCCAACAGCGTAATCCCAGCCACTGAAGCTTTCTTT
CANSVIPATEAFF
>TRBV5-6|.|TRBJ1-1|.
TGTGCCAGCAGCTTCGGACTTAACACTGAAGCTTTCTTT
CASSFGLNTEAFF
>TRBV19|.|TRBJ2-3|TRBD2
TGTGCCAGTAGTATTACCGGGACTAGCCCCGATACGCAGTATTTT
CASSITGTSPDTQYF
>TRBV4-3|.|TRBJ2-2|.
TGCGCCAGCAGCCCCCTCCCGGGCCCCCATAGCGGGGAGCTGTTTTTT
CASSPLPGPHSGELFF
>TRBV19|.|TRBJ1-5|.
TGTGCCAGTAGTCTACGTGGGACAACAAATCAGCCCCAGCATTTT
CASSLRGTTNQPQHF
>TRBV5-1|.|TRBJ2-5|TRBD2
TGCGCCAGCACTGACATGAGCGGGGAGGGTGAGACCCAGTACTTC
CASTDMSGEGETQYF
>TRBV4-3|.|TRBJ2-1|TRBD2
TGCGCCAGCAGCCATGATGGGACTAGCGGGAGCCCCTACAATGAGCAGTTCTTC
CASSHDGTSGSPYNEQFF
>TRBV7-8|.|TRBJ2-1|TRBD2
TGTGCCAGCAGCCACGGGACTAGCGGGAATGGGTTCTTC
CASSHGTSGNGFF
>TRBV4-2|once|TRBJ2-3|TRBD1
TGTGCCAGCAGCCAAGATAACGGACAGGGGGTAGATACGCAGTATTTT
CASSQDNGQGVDTQYF
>TRBV6-1|.|TRBJ1-5|.
TGTGCCAGCAGTGAAACAGGGATGAGCCGATATAGCAATCAGCCCCAGCATTTT
CASSETGMSRYSNQPQHF
>TRBV7-6|.|TRBJ2-1|.
TGTGCCAGCAGCTACTACAATGAGCAGTTCTTC
CASSYYNEQFF
>TRBV9|.|TRBJ1-1|.
TGTGCCAGCAGCGTCTATTGGGGGGGCACTGAAGCTTTCTTT
CASSVYWGGTEAFF
>TRBV9|.|TRBJ1-3|.
TGTGCCAGCAGCGTAGGTGGGACTAGTGGAAACACCATATATTTT
CASSVGGTSGNTIYF
>TRBV6-5|.|TRBJ1-1|.
TGTGCCAGCAGTATCGTAGGGGGGACTGGAAGTGAAGCTTTCTTT
CASSIVGGTGSEAFF
>TRBV6-5|.|TRBJ1-5|.
TGTGCCAGCAGTTACTCCGTCCATCAGCCCCAGCATTTT
CASSYSVHQPQHF